This T cell receptor beta chain was captured in a study of CD8 T cells in ankylosing spondylitis. Study observations and caveats: According to the report, clones linked to the disease were significantly enriched in matched synovial fluid samples taken from ankylosing spondylitis patients. Several of the motif variants were reported before in synovial fluid and blood from reactive arthritis.

The sample holds a few counts of this clonotype. Its specificity is not known. TCRdb processed the 5' RACE reads anew with MiXCR; each CDR3 protein has one entry. The sample lists roughly 180,000 distinct CDR3 sequences; around 13% were seen once. In germline, CDR1 is MDHEN, CDR2 SYDVKM. This CDR3 is 19 amino acids long. The germline V and J ends were trimmed by 5 bases and 2 bases, with 28 bases remaining between them. This chain connects TRBV28 to TRBJ2-7; D perhaps matches TRBD2 (5 bases). This clonotype was obtained from a female donor with ankylosing spondylitis or in good health (not recorded which). Sequenced input: blood, either unsorted or a sorted T cell fraction (not recorded which). For the CDR3, the DNA is TGTGCCAGCAGTCACAGACCACACCGCGACCGGGAACGGGCCTACGAGCAGTACTTC. Amino acid sequence: CASSHRPHRDRERAYEQYF.